This entry describes one T cell receptor (beta chain). The antigen it recognizes is unknown. Per-base qualities were not stored, and no clone one base away is much larger. This sample was taken from a study of shared clonotypes between healthy human individuals (dated by TCRdb to about 2020). Notes on the research overall: The cohort included a few men and a couple of women between 18 and 49 years of age. For each donor, CD4 naive and CD4 memory were each run on three plates, CD8 naive on two plates, and CD8 memory on one plate. The study deeply sequenced blood TCR repertoires of roughly five healthy adults to estimate repertoire size and the extent of clonotype sharing between individuals. To increase sequencing depth and limit assay-specific biases, TCR repertoire library preparation and sequencing were carried out by different laboratories using diverse techniques. Leukapheresis yielded between about 0.94 and 9 billion PBMCs per donor. The study at large found these results: Sampling was limited to blood, and TCR repertoires in tissue likely differ from TCR repertoires in blood. Clonotypes shared by all four sorted-subset donors showed higher generation probabilities than non-shared clonotypes. Incomplete sequencing was indicated by rarefaction of sorted-subset datasets, despite the large sequencing depth. Estimated clonotype richness was generally larger for naive than for memory subsets. Sharing across several donors was observed for approximately 4.6% of naive CD4, 3% to 3.5% of naive CD8, about 2.5% of memory CD4, and around 0.42% of memory CD8 clonotypes. Pairwise subsampling indicated that sequencing depth was expected to affect the degree of clonotype sharing among donors. The genetic and exposure-history diversity represented was limited by the small number of donors.

Healthy HIV-negative adults with no recently reported acute infections or vaccinations were included as donors. Every donor was a Caucasian adult living in Nashville, Tennessee, USA. CD4+ T cells were enriched by magnetic negative selection, after which naive cells were positively selected on CD45RA and the negative fraction was taken as the memory subset. Blood was obtained by leukapheresis, after which PBMCs were separated by Ficoll-Histopaque density gradient centrifugation and cryopreserved in liquid nitrogen vapor phase. Purity and quantity of every magnetically sorted T cell population were checked by analytical flow cytometry. Each sorted fraction had its genomic DNA isolated and then quantified by UV absorbance on a Nanodrop 2000c. The germline V gene sets CDR1 to SNHLY and CDR2 to FYNNEI. Trimming at the junction amounts to 6 bases on V and 8 bases on J, and the germline ends lie 16 bases apart. From the cysteine up to the phenylalanine, the CDR3 has a length of 13 residues. CDR3 DNA only is kept here, 39 bases in frame from base 1.

TCR CDR3 regions were amplified from genomic DNA by multiplex PCR using the deep immunoSEQ assay. Extracted genomic DNA from each cell subset was distributed evenly across all wells of several immunoSEQ 96-well plates, and each plate was treated as a replicate. For sorted subsets, each replicate PCR was loaded with 200 ng genomic DNA, equivalent to 25,000 to 35,000 T cell genomes. Purified libraries were measured with a Qubit 3.0 fluorometer, size-checked on a Bioanalyzer 2100, and measured again with the KAPA Library Quantification kit. Every immunoSEQ 96-well plate was sequenced on a separate single-read 150-cycle Illumina NextSeq 550 flow cell. The paper's data handling went like this. Because only junctional sequences without quality scores were contained in the immunoSEQ output, filtering matching that applied to full-length reads could not be performed. Sequences were annotated with PyIR, a Python wrapper for IgBLAST v1.9, and V/J genes and CDR3 were assigned using IMGT germline references. Any read was removed if the V/J assignment was weak (E-value above 1e-6), the CDR3 was missing, or the read contained stop codons, out-of-frame junctions, or ambiguous translated residues. A V3J clonotype was defined by an identical inferred V gene, J gene, and CDR3 amino acid sequence. To compute the percentage overlap between repertoires, the number of shared unique clonotypes was divided by the size of the smaller repertoire. RTK rarefaction, the Chao1 estimator, and Recon v2.1 estimates of unobserved clonotypes were used to assess repertoire richness. Generation probabilities were computed with OLGA for all TCRbeta clonotypes obtained by the gDNA method from several donors. In TCRdb, the immuneACCESS table is reduced to in-frame sequences with V and J assigned. These tables do not hold every clone; where another copy was compared, an unresolved V gene accounts for under half, and the others remain unexplained. V, J and clone size are taken as reported in that table, and D and trimming were inferred from the DNA itself. The sample has a few million clones on record, approximately 95% of them singletons. 0.3% to 0.4% of the sample is held by the ten biggest clonotypes.

Recombination linked TRBV2 to TRBJ1-1, with an unclear D gene assignment. The receptor's source is a young man in good health. Some clones in this sample may be carry-over from other donors' samples. The sample consisted of naive CD4+ T cells from PBMCs. This sample's cell subset or site label indicates: CD45RA+ positively selected. The nucleotide sequence is TGTGCCAGCAGATCCGACCCATCGGGAGAAGCTTTCTTT. It codes for CASRSDPSGEAFF.